Below are 20 T cell receptor beta chains sequenced from a single sample in a study of hypomethylating agent response in myelodysplastic syndrome (dated by TCRdb to about 2021). To prepare the library, the immunoSEQ multiplex PCR assay was applied. Not all clones reach the TCRdb copy of this immuneACCESS table, which keeps in-frame sequences only. Checked studies attribute under half of the gap to unresolved V genes and leave the rest unexplained. The sample has approximately 11,000 clones on record, 75% to 85% of them singletons. The ten largest clonotypes hold approximately 4% of the sample. The sample here was bone marrow, taken before or after starting hypomethylating agent treatment for myelodysplastic syndrome (not recorded which). The receptors derive from a human donor with myelodysplastic syndrome.

This sequence joins TRBV5-6 and TRBJ1-4; D is undetermined. The CDR3 has 12 residues. Germline lookup yields CDR1 SGHDT and CDR2 YYEEEE. V was cut by 4 bases and J by 7 bases, with 8 bases left in between. In nucleotides, the CDR3 is TGTGCCAGCAGCCACGGAGGTGAAAAACTGTTTTTT. The encoded protein is CASSHGGEKLFF.

The rearrangement uses TRBV13 and TRBJ2-1, with D unresolved. V lost 5 bases to trimming and J lost 0 bases, with 5 bases between them. Germline V lookup: CDR1 PRHDT, CDR2 FYEKMQ (reference sequence). The CDR3 spans 13 residues. CDR3 sequence reads: CASSPPSYNEQFF. The CDR3 DNA sequence: TGTGCCAGCAGCCCACCCTCCTACAATGAGCAGTTCTTC.

The rearrangement joins TRBV29-1 to TRBJ1-1; D may be TRBD1 (6 bases). V was shortened by 5 bases and J by 4 bases, with 14 bases between the two germline ends. Germline CDR1 and CDR2: SQVTM and ANQGSEA. The CDR3 spans 13 residues. The CDR3 is CSVRRDTGTEAFF. DNA for the CDR3: TGCAGCGTTAGACGGGACACCGGCACTGAAGCTTTCTTT.

This clone has just one count. The rearrangement uses TRBV7-2 and TRBJ2-3; D unclear. Germline lookup yields CDR1 SGHTA and CDR2 FQGNSA. The CDR3 has 11 residues. The germline V and J ends were trimmed by 5 bases and 5 bases, with 5 bases remaining between them. CDR3 nucleotides: TGTGCCAGCAGCAAGCGAGATACGCAGTATTTT. This codes for CASSKRDTQYF. Looking up the rest from reference TRBV7-2 and TRBJ2-3 gives the full variable domain: GAGVSQSPSNKVTEKGKDVELRCDPISGHTALYWYRQSLGQGLEFLIYFQGNSAPDKSGLPSDRFSAERTGGSVSTLTIQRTQQEDSAVYLCASSKRDTQYFGPGTRLTVL.

V usage is TRBV6-6 and J usage is TRBJ1-1; D gene uncertain. The CDR3 spans 14 residues. In germline, CDR1 is MNHNY, CDR2 SVGAGI (reference sequence). V lost 0 bases to trimming and J lost 5 bases, with 10 bases between them. The CDR3 reads CASSYSNRQTEAFF. The CDR3 coding sequence is TGTGCCAGCAGTTACTCGAATAGACAAACTGAAGCTTTCTTT.

The V call is TRBV5-1, the J call TRBJ2-2; the D gene is possibly TRBD1 (7 bases). This CDR3 has 16 amino acids. Germline CDR1 reads SGHRS; CDR2 reads YFSETQ. Trimming took off 2 bases at V and 4 bases at J, with 15 bases between the two ends. The CDR3 nucleotides read TGCGCCAGCAGCTTAACAGGGGCGGGGACCACCGGGGAGCTGTTTTTT. Amino acid sequence: CASSLTGAGTTGELFF.

Written as DNA, the CDR3 is TGTGCCAGCAGTTTGACTAGCGGGAGCTACGAGCAGTACTTC. It is translated as CASSLTSGSYEQYF. The chain has TRBV27 and TRBJ2-7; 12 positions match TRBD2. Germline CDR1 MNHEY, CDR2 SMNVEV (reference sequence). The CDR3 is made up of 14 amino acids. V lost 3 bases, J lost 3 bases, and 0 bases stayed unmatched.

The V call is TRBV19, the J call TRBJ2-1, with 9 bases fitting TRBD2. The CDR3 consists of 17 residues. The trim removed 4 bases at V and 6 bases at J, leaving 13 bases unmatched. Germline-derived CDR1 and CDR2 are LNHDA and SQIVND (reference sequence). The CDR3 reads CASSRTREGSGGNEQFF. The CDR3 DNA is TGTGCCAGTAGTAGGACCAGGGAAGGTAGCGGGGGCAATGAGCAGTTCTTC.

V is TRBV6-1 and J is TRBJ1-4, with a tentative D call TRBD1 (6 bases). V gave up 8 bases and J gave up 3 bases, with 16 bases separating them. Germline CDR1 and CDR2: MNHNS and SASEGT. The CDR3 length is 15 residues. The CDR3 is CASWVGAGSNEKLFF. Here the CDR3 DNA reads TGTGCCAGCTGGGTGGGGGCCGGGTCTAATGAAAAACTGTTTTTT.

The chain's CDR3 is CASSLQSPAEQYF. CDR3 nucleotides: TGTGCCAGCAGTTTACAATCCCCCGCCGAGCAGTACTTC. The chain joins TRBV28 to TRBJ2-7; D is uncertain. The ends were cut back, 2 bases at V and 6 bases at J, with 11 bases in the middle. This CDR3 has 13 amino acids. CDR1 is MDHEN and CDR2 is SYDVKM in the germline V gene.

This chain joins TRBV6-5 and TRBJ1-6, with D maybe TRBD1 (5 bases). V dropped 2 bases and J dropped 7 bases, with 12 bases sitting between them. CDR3 length: 15 residues. CDR1 is MNHEY and CDR2 is SVGAGI in the germline V gene. The CDR3 sequence: CASSYDGRVNSPLHF. CDR3 in DNA: TGTGCCAGCAGTTACGACGGCAGGGTCAATTCACCCCTCCACTTT.

The rearrangement joins TRBV19 to TRBJ2-3; a possible D gene is TRBD2 (6 bases). V lost 1 base and J 5 bases, leaving 13 bases between the germline ends. The CDR3 runs 15 residues. Germline V gene data show CDR1 as LNHDA and CDR2 as SQIVND (reference sequence). CDR3: CASSIGPFGGDTQYF. The DNA for the CDR3 is TGTGCCAGTAGTATAGGCCCCTTCGGGGGAGATACGCAGTATTTT. Complete variable domain (other parts from reference TRBV19 and TRBJ2-3): DGGITQSPKYLFRKEGQNVTLSCEQNLNHDAMYWYRQDPGQGLRLIYYSQIVNDFQKGDIAEGYSVSREKKESFPLTVTSAQKNPTAFYLCASSIGPFGGDTQYFGPGTRLTVL.

CDR3 loop: CASAQTQFGEQFF. Written as DNA, the CDR3 is TGTGCCAGCGCCCAGACTCAGTTCGGGGAGCAGTTCTTC. This chain links TRBV6-4 with TRBJ2-1; the D is unclear. The CDR3 consists of 13 residues. Germline assignment: CDR1 MRHNA and CDR2 SNTAGT. Trimming took off 8 bases at V and 10 bases at J, with 18 bases between the two ends.

This chain uses TRBV5-6 with TRBJ2-1; possible D gene TRBD1, 5 bases. Between the trimmed V and J ends, which lost 2 bases and 3 bases, there was a span of 15 bases. The CDR3 loop spans 16 amino acids. Looked up from germline, CDR1 is SGHDT and CDR2 is YYEEEE. The CDR3 protein is CASSFLRQPYYNEQFF. The CDR3 region has the DNA TGTGCCAGCAGCTTCCTTCGACAGCCTTACTACAATGAGCAGTTCTTC.

The chain carries TRBV4-1 and TRBJ2-3; 14 bases are a match to TRBD2. The J segment lost 5 bases and the V segment lost 4 bases, leaving 5 bases of the junction unmatched. This CDR3 spans 16 amino acids. Germline V gives CDR1 MGHRA, CDR2 YSYEKL. The CDR3 region is CASSRGLAGGGDTQYF. In nucleotides, the CDR3 is TGCGCCAGCAGCCGAGGACTAGCGGGAGGAGGAGATACGCAGTATTTT.

In its sample, this clone was seen once. The genes are TRBV9 and TRBJ2-1; D tentatively fits TRBD1 or TRBD2 (6 bases each). The V gene lost 0 bases and the J gene lost 2 bases, with 12 bases spanning the gap. Germline V gene lookup returns CDR1 SGDLS and CDR2 YYNGEE. This CDR3 spans 16 amino acids. This chain's CDR3 is CASSVEGRTAYNEQFF. CDR3 sequence (DNA): TGTGCCAGCAGCGTAGAAGGGAGGACAGCCTACAATGAGCAGTTCTTC.

V gene TRBV9 combines with J gene TRBJ2-5; D assignment may be TRBD1 or TRBD2 (5 bases each). The DNA end is a closer match to TRBJ2-7, so the J assignment may be wrong. The CDR3 consists of 15 residues. CDR1 is SGDLS, CDR2 YYNGEE, per germline. The CDR3 DNA follows: TGTGCCAGCAGCCCTTCGGGGACCGACTCCTACGAGCAGTACTTC. Translating gives CASSPSGTDSYEQYF.

The V call is TRBV7-9, the J call TRBJ1-4, with TRBD1 identical over 11 bases. The germline V gene encodes CDR1 SEHNR and CDR2 FQNEAQ (reference sequence). The CDR3 runs to 19 residues. V trimming: 4 bases; J trimming: 8 bases; junction bases outside the gene matches: 18. The CDR3 region has the DNA TGTGCCAGCAGCTCGAGTGCCCCACGGACAGGGGGCGATTGGGAAAAACTGTTTTTT. It codes for CASSSSAPRTGGDWEKLFF. Together with reference TRBV7-9 and TRBJ1-4, the CDR3 gives the full variable domain: DTGVSQNPRHKITKRGQNVTFRCDPISEHNRLYWYRQTLGQGPEFLTYFQNEAQLEKSRLLSDRFSAERPKGSFSTLEIQRTEQGDSAMYLCASSSSAPRTGGDWEKLFFGSGTQLSVL.

The chain combines TRBV2 with TRBJ1-5; D gene uncertain. The CDR3 spans 15 residues. CDR1 and CDR2 (germline): SNHLY, FYNNEI. V shed 8 bases and J shed 0 bases, with 14 bases lying between them. CDR3 residues: CASGEAGYSNQPQHF. Here the CDR3 DNA reads TGTGCCAGCGGGGAGGCAGGTTATAGCAATCAGCCCCAGCATTTT.

V is TRBV7-6 and J is TRBJ2-1; 8 bases are a match to TRBD2. From germline, CDR1 is SGHVS and CDR2 FNYEAQ. With V trimmed by 5 bases and J by 7 bases, 10 bases remained unmatched. The CDR3 loop spans 15 amino acids. CDR3 protein: CASSAILGRENEQFF. For the CDR3, the DNA is TGTGCCAGCAGCGCCATTCTCGGGAGGGAGAATGAGCAGTTCTTC.